The 23 T cell receptor beta chains below come from one sample, sequenced in a study of CD8 T cells in ankylosing spondylitis. TCRdb recomputed calls from the 5' RACE reads with MiXCR, one row per CDR3 protein. Of under 55,000 distinct CDR3 sequences in the sample, 6.5% to 8% are singletons; the top ten hold about 8.5%. The sequenced sample consisted of blood, either unsorted or a sorted T cell fraction (not recorded which). The source is a female donor with ankylosing spondylitis or in good health (not recorded which).

This clonotype was found many times. The chain links TRBV5-1 to TRBJ2-3; D is undetermined. The germline V gene encodes CDR1 SGHRS and CDR2 YFSETQ. The CDR3 loop spans 15 amino acids. V was cut by 3 bases and J by 4 bases, with 15 bases left in between. The CDR3 DNA is TGCGCCAGCAGCTCAACTCCAAACGTTGCAGATACGCAGTATTTT. This codes for CASSSTPNVADTQYF. Looking up the rest from reference TRBV5-1 and TRBJ2-3 gives the full variable domain: KAGVTQTPRYLIKTRGQQVTLSCSPISGHRSVSWYQQTPGQGLQFLFEYFSETQRNKGNFPGRFSGRQFSNSRSEMNVSTLELGDSALYLCASSSTPNVADTQYFGPGTRLTVL.

This clonotype appeared once. It is likely a read error, because the conserved phenylalanine at the end of the CDR3 is missing. The chain couples TRBV19 to TRBJ1-1, with D possibly TRBD1 on 5 matching bases. Trimming removed 2 bases at V and 7 bases at J, with 20 bases between. Germline V gives CDR1 LNHDA, CDR2 SQIVND (reference sequence). This CDR3 has 16 amino acids. CDR3 loop: CASSIRVGRGSSEAFY. CDR3 sequence (DNA): TGTGCCAGTAGTATACGTGTCGGCCGGGGGAGCAGTGAAGCTTTCTAT.

The table lists this clonotype with many counts. This chain links TRBV5-1 with TRBJ2-4; 7 nucleotides line up with TRBD2. The CDR3 extends over 16 amino acids. V lost 5 bases to trimming and J lost 3 bases; unmatched junction nucleotides: 11. Germline CDR1 is SGHRS and CDR2 is YFSETQ. CDR3 sequence (DNA): TGCGCCAGCAGTCCCTGGGAGGGGTTGGTCAAAAACATTCAGTACTTC. Translation gives CASSPWEGLVKNIQYF.

This clonotype was counted only a few times. The rearrangement joins TRBV7-2 to TRBJ2-1; possible D gene TRBD1, 5 bases. Germline CDR1 SGHTA, CDR2 FQGNSA. The CDR3 runs 15 residues. The V gene lost 8 bases and the J gene lost 5 bases, with 19 bases spanning the gap. The CDR3 loop reads CASSMGWGLHNEQFF. In DNA form, the CDR3 reads TGTGCCAGCTCGATGGGGTGGGGCCTACACAATGAGCAGTTCTTC.

This chain uses TRBV7-2 with TRBJ1-2; 9 bases are shared with TRBD1. V trimming: 7 bases; J trimming: 4 bases; junction bases outside the gene matches: 16. From germline, CDR1 is SGHTA and CDR2 FQGNSA. The CDR3 length is 17 residues. The CDR3 here is CASTLIGAGQGPYGYTF. CDR3 nucleotide sequence: TGTGCCAGCACCCTAATAGGGGCGGGACAGGGTCCCTATGGCTACACCTTC.

Ten or more counts support this clonotype. The chain combines TRBV5-1 with TRBJ2-1; 13 nucleotides match TRBD2. The CDR3 has 14 amino acids. V was clipped by 2 bases and J by 9 bases; unmatched bases: 2. Germline loops: CDR1 SGHRS, CDR2 YFSETQ. The CDR3 sequence: CASSLRTSGGEQFF. Here the CDR3 DNA reads TGCGCCAGCAGCTTAAGGACTAGCGGGGGTGAGCAGTTCTTC.

This clonotype was seen a handful of times. V gene TRBV12-3 or TRBV12-4 combines with J gene TRBJ1-2; D is undetermined. The CDR3 contains 13 residues. Trimming stripped 4 bases from V and 5 bases from J, with 11 bases between. The CDR3 region is CASSYSSKYGYTF. For the CDR3, the DNA is TGTGCCAGCAGTTACTCCAGCAAATATGGCTACACCTTC.

This clonotype has a count of ten or more. V usage is TRBV10-3 and J usage is TRBJ2-5; TRBD1 agrees at 8 bases. This CDR3 is 13 amino acids long. CDR1 ENHRY and CDR2 SYGVKD come from the germline V gene. The trim removed 7 bases at V and 9 bases at J, leaving 10 bases unmatched. CDR3 residues: CAIKDDRGRAQYF. In DNA form, the CDR3 reads TGTGCCATCAAAGACGACAGGGGTAGGGCCCAGTACTTC.

This clonotype showed up many times. V usage is TRBV12-3 or TRBV12-4 and J usage is TRBJ1-1, with unresolved D. V was trimmed by 5 bases and J by 8 bases, leaving 15 bases between them. This CDR3 is 13 amino acids long. The chain's CDR3 is CASSAILTTEAFF. CDR3 nucleotides: TGTGCCAGCAGTGCCATCCTGACGACGGAAGCTTTCTTT.

In its sample, this clonotype was seen many times. The chain uses TRBV28 and TRBJ1-2; D is unclear. V lost 11 bases, J lost 4 bases, and 14 bases lay in between. Germline V gives CDR1 MDHEN, CDR2 SYDVKM. The CDR3 sequence is 12 residues long. The CDR3 DNA follows: TGTGCCGAGGGCTCCCAACTCTATGGCTACACCTTC. Its translation: CAEGSQLYGYTF.

This clonotype was observed a handful of times. V and J are TRBV30 and TRBJ1-2; D perhaps matches TRBD1 (6 bases). V was trimmed by 1 base and J by 8 bases, leaving 14 bases between them. The germline V gene has CDR1 GTSNPN and CDR2 SVGIG (reference sequence). The CDR3 is 13 amino acids. This CDR3 reads CAWSGGRGEGYTF. The CDR3 nucleotides read TGTGCCTGGAGTGGTGGCAGGGGCGAGGGCTACACCTTC.

This clonotype has ten or more counts. The genes are TRBV7-2 and TRBJ1-1; D is uncertain. The CDR3 is made up of 13 amino acids. Germline loops: CDR1 SGHTA, CDR2 FQGNSA. Trimming left V 2 bases short and J 2 bases short, with 6 bases between. The CDR3: CASSLLVNTEAFF. Written as DNA, the CDR3 is TGTGCCAGCAGCTTATTGGTAAACACTGAAGCTTTCTTT.

This clonotype showed up just a few times. This chain connects TRBV18 to TRBJ1-4, with D possibly being TRBD1 (6 bases). Trimming took off 4 bases at V and 0 bases at J, with 12 bases between the two ends. The CDR3 consists of 16 residues. From germline, CDR1 is KGHSH and CDR2 LQKENI. CDR3 sequence (DNA): TGTGCCAGCTCACGGTCAGGGGAAGCAACTAATGAAAAACTGTTTTTT. Translated: CASSRSGEATNEKLFF.

This clonotype was detected many times. This sequence joins TRBV5-1 and TRBJ2-5, with a tentative D call TRBD1 (5 bases). The CDR3 totals 16 residues. V dropped 0 bases and J dropped 1 base, with 13 bases sitting between them. CDR1 is SGHRS and CDR2 is YFSETQ in the germline V gene. The CDR3 here is CASSLGVGLVQETQYF. Here the CDR3 DNA reads TGCGCCAGCAGCTTGGGAGTGGGGCTAGTCCAAGAGACCCAGTACTTC.

This clonotype was recorded at least ten times. The rearrangement joins TRBV12-3 or TRBV12-4 to TRBJ1-1, with D possibly TRBD1 on 5 matching bases. This CDR3 region has 14 residues. The germline V and J ends were trimmed by 1 base and 3 bases, with 9 bases remaining between them. Here the CDR3 DNA reads TGTGCCAGCAGTTTAGATGGGACCGACACTGAAGCTTTCTTT. It translates to CASSLDGTDTEAFF.

This clonotype was recorded at least ten times. V gene TRBV6-6 combines with J gene TRBJ1-2; TRBD1 agrees at 8 bases. The CDR3 loop spans 13 amino acids. Germline V gene sequence: CDR1 MNHNY, CDR2 SVGAGI (reference sequence). The CDR3 DNA follows: TGTGCAATAGGGCAGGGGGCGAACTATGGCTACACCTTC. Translating gives CAIGQGANYGYTF.

This clonotype appeared many times. This chain joins TRBV2 and TRBJ2-1, with no clear D. Germline V CDR1 and CDR2: SNHLY, FYNNEI. The CDR3 contains 13 residues. V lost 6 bases and J 0 bases, leaving 6 bases between the germline ends. The DNA for the CDR3 is TGTGCCAGCAGCTGGAGCTCCTACAATGAGCAGTTCTTC. Its protein is CASSWSSYNEQFF. Variable domain in full (rest from reference TRBV2 and TRBJ2-1): EPEVTQTPSHQVTQMGQEVILRCVPISNHLYFYWYRQILGQKVEFLVSFYNNEISEKSEIFDDQFSVERPDGSNFTLKIRSTKLEDSAMYFCASSWSSYNEQFFGPGTRLTVL.

Many counts were recorded for this clonotype. The V and J genes are TRBV15 and TRBJ2-7; TRBD1 matches 8 bases. Germline V gene sequence: CDR1 LNHNV, CDR2 YYDKDF (reference sequence). This CDR3 is built from 17 residues. V dropped 0 bases and J dropped 0; count of bases not matched to a gene: 7. DNA of the CDR3: TGTGCCACCAGCAGAGATGGGCCCGGGACAGGCTCCTACGAGCAGTACTTC. Translation: CATSRDGPGTGSYEQYF.

This clonotype was seen only a few times. V and J are TRBV28 and TRBJ2-1; 7 bases align to TRBD1. After removal of 5 bases from V and 8 bases from J, the junction contained 9 bases not matched to a gene. The CDR3 has 14 amino acids. In germline, CDR1 is MDHEN, CDR2 SYDVKM. The chain's CDR3 is CASSPQGSSDEQFF. The CDR3 DNA reads as TGTGCCAGCAGTCCACAGGGGAGTTCAGATGAGCAGTTCTTC.

This clonotype was detected ten times or more. This rearrangement joins TRBV5-6 to TRBJ1-6; no clear D gene. The CDR3 length is 15 residues. Germline V gives CDR1 SGHDT, CDR2 YYEEEE. With 4 bases removed from V and 4 bases from J, the gap between germline ends came to 12 bases. CDR3 sequence: CASSPGLSYNSPLHF. DNA for the CDR3: TGTGCCAGCAGCCCCGGACTGAGTTATAATTCACCCCTCCACTTT.

This clonotype has a count of ten or more. The gene calls are TRBV5-1 and TRBJ1-3, with D possibly being TRBD1 (6 bases). The V end was cut by 3 bases, the J end by 2 bases, with 15 bases between. The CDR3 consists of 16 residues. Germline V gene sequence: CDR1 SGHRS, CDR2 YFSETQ. The CDR3 reads CASSSGQLSAGNTIYF. The CDR3 bases are TGCGCCAGCAGCTCCGGACAGCTCTCTGCTGGAAACACCATATATTTT.

Ten or more counts support this clonotype. The CDR3: CASSLDRLDTEAFF. The CDR3 nucleotides read TGTGCCAGCAGTTTAGACCGCCTAGACACTGAAGCTTTCTTT. The chain links TRBV12-3 or TRBV12-4 to TRBJ1-1; D remains ambiguous. There are 14 residues in the CDR3. Trimming left V 1 base short and J 3 bases short, with 9 bases between.

This clonotype was seen ten or more times. The chain recombines TRBV11-2 with TRBJ2-4, with TRBD2 identical over 9 bases. Germline V gene sequence: CDR1 SGHAT, CDR2 FQNNGV. The J segment lost 2 bases and the V segment lost 0 bases, leaving 11 bases of the junction unmatched. This CDR3 region has 19 residues. The CDR3 reads CASSLDTIGRGGTKNIQYF. The CDR3 DNA reads as TGTGCCAGCAGCTTAGATACAATTGGGCGGGGGGGCACCAAAAACATTCAGTACTTC.